The entry below gives a single T cell receptor beta chain sequence along with its context. This clone was counted between two and nine times. The antigen it binds to is not known. Within one base of it there is no much larger clone, and no base qualities were kept. CDR1 MNHEY and CDR2 SVGEGT were looked up in the germline V gene. Deletion took 5 bases off V and 8 bases off J, with a span of 10 bases between the germline ends. The CDR3 starts with the cysteine, ends with the phenylalanine, and has 13 residues. The kept DNA is CDR3 alone, 39 bases in frame from the first base. The sample comes from a study of blood T cell repertoires in COVID-19 (dated by TCRdb to about 2020). Concerning the study at large: Collaborator samples came from the United States, Italy and Spain and covered acute and convalescent phases of COVID-19. Subjects who had been exposed to COVID-19, were actively infected with it, or had recovered from it provided the deeply sampled blood TCRbeta repertoires that made up the dataset. A de-identified subject ID, COVID-19 status, age in years and sex were almost always included in the sample metadata. The samples were drawn from two sources: the first 160 participants of the ongoing ImmuneRACE study, and 1,254 subjects contributed by 6 global collaborators. Where available, HLA class I and class II types were taken from metadata supplied by the sample provider and were not determined by assay-based typing. The material from the prospective study consisted of cDNA or gDNA derived from T cells, B-cell-depleted T cells, or PBMCs. A freely available public database, intended as a resource for researchers studying the immune response to SARS-CoV-2, is where the repertoires were released.

One collaborating source in Seattle enrolled patients during active infection and followed them longitudinally through the course of disease. Each collaborating institution followed its own protocols to collect whole blood in K2EDTA tubes. Collaborator samples were shipped for TCRbeta analysis as frozen whole blood, isolated PBMCs, or DNA extracted from either sample type. Findings and caveats that apply to the study as a whole: The quantity of clinical and demographic metadata differed by source and by participant and was supplied without curation.

TCRbeta CDR3 regions were amplified from genomic DNA using the immunoSEQ Assay, a bias-controlled multiplex PCR. The paper's processing steps were these. The number of nucleated cells in each sample was estimated from the amplification of reference gene primers within the assay. To quantify the absolute abundance of each unique TCRbeta CDR3 rearrangement, sequence reads were collapsed and filtered. For each sample, productive Simpson clonality was calculated as the square root of Simpson's diversity index across productive rearrangements. Here the immuneACCESS table is served through TCRdb, limited to in-frame sequences with V and J called. Missing clones are a known gap in these copies; in checked studies unresolved V genes cover under half, and the rest lacks a known reason. V and J calls and clone size are copied from that table; D and trimming were computed from the DNA. Here the sample has 300,000 to 400,000 clones; 80% to 90% occur a single time. About 2.3% of the sample belongs to the ten largest clones.

Sequenced sample: peripheral blood. The chain uses TRBV6-2 or TRBV6-3 and TRBJ1-6, with no reliable assignment of the D segment. The clonotype was recovered from an older woman with COVID-19, enrolled during active disease. For the CDR3, the sequence is CASSPDGDSPLHF. The nucleotides read TGTGCCAGCAGTCCGGACGGGGATTCACCCCTCCACTTT.